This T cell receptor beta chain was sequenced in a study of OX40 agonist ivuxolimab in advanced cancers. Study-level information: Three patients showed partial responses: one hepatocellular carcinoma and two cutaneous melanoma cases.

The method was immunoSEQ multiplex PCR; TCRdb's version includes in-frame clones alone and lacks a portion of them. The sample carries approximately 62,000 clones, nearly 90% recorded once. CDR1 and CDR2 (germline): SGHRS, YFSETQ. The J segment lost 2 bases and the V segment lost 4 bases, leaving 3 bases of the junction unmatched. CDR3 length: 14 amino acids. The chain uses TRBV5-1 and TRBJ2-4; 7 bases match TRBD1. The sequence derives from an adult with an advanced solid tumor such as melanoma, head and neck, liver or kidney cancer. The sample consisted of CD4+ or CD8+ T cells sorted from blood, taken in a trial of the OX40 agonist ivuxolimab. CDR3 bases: TGCGCCAGCAGCACAGGGGATTCCAAAAACATTCAGTACTTC. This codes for CASSTGDSKNIQYF.